The rows below give T cell receptor beta chains drawn from one sample of a study of blood T cells in healthy people across ages. Via MiXCR, TCRdb re-called the 5' RACE reads, giving one row per CDR3 protein. The sample lists about 1 million distinct CDR3 sequences; 35% to 55% were seen once. Specimen: blood. The receptors here all came from an older woman in good health. Each CDR3 is given with its conserved first and last residue. The D gene is left open where the match is weak. Where a row states a size, it is once, few, many or the class of an expanded clone; other rows omit it.

>TRBJ2-3|-|TRBD2|TRBV7-2
TGTGCCAGCAGCTCTCCGGGACTAGCGGGAGGGCCGCAGTATTTT
CASSSPGLAGGPQYF
>TRBJ1-5|-|-|TRBV29-1
TGCAGCGTCGCTTCCGGGGTTGATAGCAATCAGCCCCAGCATTTT
CSVASGVDSNQPQHF
>TRBJ1-1|-|TRBD1|TRBV28
TGTGCCAGCAGTTTAGGCGGGACAGCGAACACTGAAGCTTTCTTT
CASSLGGTANTEAFF
>TRBJ2-7|few|-|TRBV20-1
TGCAGTGCTAGAGGAGGCGGGATCGCGGATTACAATGAGCAGTACTTC
CSARGGGIADYNEQYF
>TRBJ1-2|-|TRBD1|TRBV6-5
TGTGCCAGCAGTTACTCGACGCCGGGACAGGGAGTCGTAGGCTACACCTTC
CASSYSTPGQGVVGYTF
>TRBJ2-1|-|-|TRBV29-1
TGCACCACTGAAAACGAGGCCCGCCAGCAGTTCTTC
CTTENEARQQFF
>TRBJ1-2|-|-|TRBV6-5
TGTGCCAGCAGTTACGGACAGAAATATGGCTACACCTTC
CASSYGQKYGYTF
>TRBJ1-1|once|-|TRBV20-1
TGCAGTGCTAGCCCGACGGGGGGCAACACTGAAGCTTTCTTT
CSASPTGGNTEAFF
>TRBJ1-2|-|TRBD1|TRBV28
TGTGCCAGCATCCCCGGGGGACAGGGCGGTTATGGCTACACCTTC
CASIPGGQGGYGYTF
>TRBJ2-1|once|TRBD1|TRBV19
TGTGCCAGTACCTCTACAGGGGGCCGGCTAACCGGCCATGAGCAGTTCTTC
CASTSTGGRLTGHEQFF
>TRBJ2-5|-|TRBD2|TRBV9
TGTGCCGGCAGCGCTCATGTAGCGGGAGTAGAGACCCAGTACTTC
CAGSAHVAGVETQYF
>TRBJ2-3|few|-|TRBV3-1
TGTGCCAGCAGCCAAGGGGGCTCTAGCACAGATACGCAGTATTTT
CASSQGGSSTDTQYF
>TRBJ1-4|few|TRBD1|TRBV12-3/TRBV12-4
TGTGCCAGCAGCCGGGACAGGGGGCTTGAAAAACTGTTTTTT
CASSRDRGLEKLFF
>TRBJ2-7|-|-|TRBV6-6
TGTGCCAGCAGGACGGGGGGCGGGACATACTACGAGCAGTACTTC
CASRTGGGTYYEQYF
>TRBJ1-2|-|TRBD1|TRBV28
TGTGCCAGCAGTTTCCCGGACAGGTCCCGCTGGGGTGGCTACACCTTC
CASSFPDRSRWGGYTF
>TRBJ2-3|few|-|TRBV3-1
TGTGCCAGCAGCCCATTTGGTGCAGGGACAGATACGCAGTATTTT
CASSPFGAGTDTQYF
>TRBJ2-2|-|TRBD2|TRBV9
TGTGCCAGCGGAATAACTAGCGGGAGGACCGGGGAGCTGTTTTTT
CASGITSGRTGELFF
>TRBJ2-5|-|-|TRBV7-9
TGTGCCAGCAGCTCGATACACCGCCAAGAGACCCAGTACTTC
CASSSIHRQETQYF
>TRBJ2-1|few|TRBD2|TRBV11-2
TGTGCCAGCAGCTTAGAGGCGGGAGTACGGTACAATGAGCAGTTCTTC
CASSLEAGVRYNEQFF
>TRBJ2-7|-|-|TRBV29-1
TGCAGCGTTCGAACGGCCGGATACGAGCAGTACTTC
CSVRTAGYEQYF
>TRBJ2-7|-|-|TRBV15
TGTGCCACCACCCCCGGGGGCTCCTCCTACGAGCAGTACTTC
CATTPGGSSYEQYF
>TRBJ2-1|-|-|TRBV29-1
TGCAGCGTTGTGAGAACCTACAATGAGCAGTTCTTC
CSVVRTYNEQFF
>TRBJ1-6|few|-|TRBV12-3/TRBV12-4
TGTGCCAGCAGTTTAGGGGGTAGTAATTCACCCCTCCACTTT
CASSLGGSNSPLHF
>TRBJ2-4|-|-|TRBV28
TGTGCCAGCAGTAGTGGGGGATCTAAAAACATTCAGTACTTC
CASSSGGSKNIQYF
>TRBJ1-2|-|-|TRBV6-5
TGTGCCAGCAGTTACTCTTTCCCCACCTCACACGCGCTTAACTATGGCTACACCTTC
CASSYSFPTSHALNYGYTF
>TRBJ2-1|-|-|TRBV28
TGTGCCAGCATGAGACTAGATTCTTACAATGAGCAGTTCTTC
CASMRLDSYNEQFF
>TRBJ1-1|-|TRBD1|TRBV20-1
TGCAGTGCTAACCTGGGACAGGGGGCTACGACTGAAGCTTTCTTT
CSANLGQGATTEAFF
>TRBJ2-7|few|-|TRBV2
TGTGCCAGCAGTGAGGTGACCTACGAGCAGTACTTC
CASSEVTYEQYF
>TRBJ2-7|-|-|TRBV24-1
TGTGCCACCAGTGATCCTACAGGGTCCGGCTACAATGAGCAGTACTTC
CATSDPTGSGYNEQYF
>TRBJ2-7|-|TRBD2|TRBV2
TGTGCCAGCAGACTCACCGGGACTAGCATATCCGAGCAGTACTTC
CASRLTGTSISEQYF
>TRBJ2-1|-|TRBD1|TRBV19
TGTGCCAGTAGTAGGGGACAGGGGGGGACCTACAATGAGCAGTTCTTC
CASSRGQGGTYNEQFF
>TRBJ2-7|few|-|TRBV25-1
TGTGCCAGCAGTGGTCAGAAGGGTTACGAGCAGTACTTC
CASSGQKGYEQYF
>TRBJ2-5|-|TRBD1|TRBV29-1
TGCAGCGGAAAGACAGGGGGCGGTGTACAAGAGACCCAGTACTTC
CSGKTGGGVQETQYF
>TRBJ2-2|once|-|TRBV20-1
TGCAGTGCTCCCAATGGGGGGGCTGGGCAGGAGCTGTTTTTT
CSAPNGGAGQELFF
>TRBJ2-7|many|-|TRBV28
TGTGCCAGCAGTCCAACAGCTCCGGCCTACGAGCAGTACTTC
CASSPTAPAYEQYF
>TRBJ1-5|-|TRBD1|TRBV28
TGTGCCAGCAGACGGGCAGGGGGCGGCAATCAGCCCCAGCATTTT
CASRRAGGGNQPQHF
>TRBJ1-4|few|TRBD1|TRBV5-1
TGCGCCAGCAGCCAGGCGACGGCGGGGACAGAAAATGAAAAACTGTTTTTT
CASSQATAGTENEKLFF